Listed below are T cell receptor beta chains from one sample, sequenced in a study of blood T cells in healthy people across ages. In TCRdb, the 5' RACE reads were re-called with MiXCR into one record per CDR3 protein. The sample has hundreds of thousands of distinct CDR3 sequences, 49% seen once. The sample taken for sequencing was blood. These receptors were collected from a woman aged 55-70 years in good health. CDR3s include the opening cysteine and the closing phenylalanine or tryptophan. D genes are given only for firm matches. The size field is filled for only some rows; it gives once, few, many or a size class.

D	J	size	V	CDR3	DNA
TRBD1	TRBJ2-7	few	TRBV6-1	CATVTGQLYEQYF	TGTGCCACCGTGACAGGGCAACTCTACGAGCAGTACTTC
NA	TRBJ1-2	NA	TRBV20-1	CSARGGQGAYGYTF	TGCAGTGCTAGAGGCGGGCAGGGTGCCTATGGCTACACCTTC
TRBD2	TRBJ2-3	NA	TRBV3-1	CACSQEGTRTDTQYF	TGTGCCTGCAGCCAAGAGGGGACTAGGACAGATACGCAGTATTTT
TRBD2	TRBJ2-1	NA	TRBV7-8	CASSLASSGSYNEQFF	TGTGCCAGCAGCTTAGCGTCTAGCGGGAGTTACAATGAGCAGTTCTTC
TRBD2	TRBJ2-7	NA	TRBV9	CASSASGRIEYEQYF	TGTGCCAGCAGCGCCAGCGGGAGGATCGAATACGAGCAGTACTTC
TRBD2	TRBJ2-7	NA	TRBV7-2	CASSSGRVQYF	TGTGCCAGCAGCTCGGGGAGGGTGCAGTACTTC
NA	TRBJ2-1	NA	TRBV5-1	CASSFTTSFSLSTSYNEQFF	TGCGCCAGCAGCTTCACGACTAGTTTTTCCCTCTCTACCTCCTACAATGAGCAGTTCTTC
NA	TRBJ2-7	NA	TRBV28	CATNSGAAYYEQYF	TGTGCTACCAACTCGGGCGCCGCATATTACGAGCAGTACTTC
NA	TRBJ2-1	few	TRBV19	CASSVTGSYDEQFF	TGTGCCAGTAGTGTGACCGGGTCGTACGATGAGCAGTTCTTC
NA	TRBJ2-7	NA	TRBV28	CASKIGGETYEQYF	TGTGCCAGCAAAATTGGCGGGGAAACCTACGAGCAGTACTTC
TRBD2	TRBJ2-7	NA	TRBV7-2	CASSLFGTTYNEQYF	TGTGCCAGCAGCTTATTCGGGACTACCTACAATGAGCAGTACTTC
NA	TRBJ1-1	once	TRBV27	CASRRTFF	TGTGCCAGCAGGAGAACTTTCTTT
NA	TRBJ2-7	once	TRBV20-1	CSARDVDSSYEQYF	TGCAGTGCTAGAGATGTGGACAGCTCCTACGAGCAGTACTTC
TRBD1	TRBJ2-3	NA	TRBV27	CASSYHRTGADTQYF	TGTGCCAGCAGTTACCACCGGACAGGGGCTGATACGCAGTATTTT
NA	TRBJ1-4	NA	TRBV5-5	CASRPKAGVGEKLFF	TGTGCCAGCAGACCCAAGGCTGGGGTCGGGGAAAAACTGTTTTTT
NA	TRBJ1-1	few	TRBV20-1	CSAGGPTENTEAFF	TGCAGTGCTGGGGGACCGACCGAGAACACTGAAGCTTTCTTT
NA	TRBJ2-7	NA	TRBV10-3	CAISEPGPSYEQYF	TGTGCCATCAGTGAGCCCGGGCCTTCCTACGAGCAGTACTTC
TRBD1	TRBJ1-4	NA	TRBV6-5	CASSPTGTGREKLFF	TGTGCCAGCAGCCCGACCGGGACAGGGCGAGAAAAACTGTTTTTT
NA	TRBJ2-5	few	TRBV7-2	CASNPGREAETQYF	TGTGCCAGCAACCCTGGCAGGGAGGCAGAGACCCAGTACTTC
TRBD1	TRBJ1-5	NA	TRBV7-2	CASSTRTGGNQPQHF	TGTGCCAGCAGCACAAGGACAGGGGGCAATCAGCCCCAGCATTTT
TRBD2	TRBJ2-3	NA	TRBV7-9	CASSSRLAGTTDTQYF	TGTGCCAGCAGTTCCCGACTAGCGGGAACTACAGATACGCAGTATTTT
NA	TRBJ2-2	few	TRBV7-3	CASSSRDTGELFF	TGTGCCAGCAGCTCACGGGACACCGGGGAGCTGTTTTTT
TRBD1	TRBJ2-5	once	TRBV20-1	CSAPRPGQGRETQYF	TGCAGTGCTCCACGGCCGGGACAGGGAAGGGAGACCCAGTACTTC
TRBD1	TRBJ2-6	few	TRBV12-3/TRBV12-4	CASSPDRDPSSGANVLTF	TGTGCCAGCAGCCCGGACAGGGACCCCTCCTCTGGGGCCAACGTCCTGACTTTC
NA	TRBJ2-5	NA	TRBV7-2	CVSSLVGTTPYEQYF	TGTGTCAGCAGCTTAGTAGGAACCACTCCCTACGAGCAGTATTTC
TRBD1	TRBJ1-2	NA	TRBV27	CASSPQGVNGYTF	TGTGCCAGCAGTCCACAGGGGGTTAACGGCTACACCTTC
TRBD1	TRBJ2-3	many	TRBV29-1	CSASTGAGADTQYF	TGCAGCGCGTCGACAGGGGCTGGGGCAGATACGCAGTATTTT
TRBD2	TRBJ2-2	NA	TRBV5-1	CASSLEREAPTGELFF	TGCGCCAGCAGCTTGGAGCGGGAGGCCCCCACCGGGGAGCTGTTTTTT
NA	TRBJ1-6	few	TRBV27	CASTSLGSSPLHF	TGTGCCAGCACTTCTCTGGGATCCTCACCCCTCCACTTT
TRBD2	TRBJ2-5	NA	TRBV24-1	CATSDWASGQETQYF	TGTGCCACCAGTGATTGGGCTAGCGGGCAAGAGACCCAGTACTTC
TRBD2	TRBJ2-7	few	TRBV20-1	CSARDVRVGSGRTYEQYF	TGCAGTGCTAGAGATGTGAGGGTCGGTAGCGGGAGGACCTACGAGCAGTACTTC
TRBD1	TRBJ1-1	NA	TRBV4-2	CASSQRNGQENTEAFF	TGTGCCAGCAGCCAAAGAAACGGACAGGAAAACACTGAAGCTTTCTTT
NA	TRBJ1-1	NA	TRBV15	CATSRTDRNTEAFF	TGTGCCACCAGCAGAACGGACCGGAACACTGAAGCTTTCTTT
NA	TRBJ2-1	NA	TRBV4-1	CASSQPRESVNEQFF	TGCGCCAGCAGCCAACCGCGAGAAAGCGTCAATGAGCAGTTCTTC
NA	TRBJ2-5	NA	TRBV4-3	CASSQGTGGRAQYF	TGCGCCAGCAGCCAGGGGACTGGGGGAAGGGCCCAGTACTTC
NA	TRBJ2-5	NA	TRBV7-9	CASSLAGIRNNEQYF	TGTGCCAGCAGCTTAGCGGGGATCAGAAACAATGAGCAGTACTTC
NA	TRBJ2-3	once	TRBV7-2	CASSTERPSGTDTQYF	TGTGCCAGCAGCACCGAACGTCCATCTGGCACAGATACGCAGTATTTT
TRBD2	TRBJ2-7	NA	TRBV20-1	CSAPRGSGRVNEQYF	TGCAGTGCACCCAGGGGGAGCGGGAGGGTCAATGAGCAGTACTTC
NA	TRBJ2-1	NA	TRBV29-1	CSVVEGTFPTEQFF	TGCAGCGTTGTGGAGGGCACATTCCCAACTGAGCAGTTCTTC
NA	TRBJ1-1	NA	TRBV28	CASSLASVAGRAFF	TGTGCCAGCAGTTTGGCTTCGGTCGCAGGAAGAGCTTTCTTT
TRBD2	TRBJ2-1	NA	TRBV12-5	CASGLVLGGRYNEQFF	TGTGCTAGTGGTTTGGTTCTCGGGGGGAGGTACAATGAGCAGTTCTTC
NA	TRBJ1-2	NA	TRBV4-3	CASSQEVSYGYTF	TGCGCCAGCAGCCAAGAAGTCAGCTATGGCTACACCTTC
TRBD2	TRBJ2-7	NA	TRBV29-1	CSVEDRGSGTIYEQYF	TGCAGCGTTGAAGATCGGGGTAGCGGGACCATTTACGAGCAGTACTTC
TRBD1	TRBJ1-2	NA	TRBV25-1	CASSDEDRDGYGYTF	TGTGCCAGCAGTGATGAGGACAGGGACGGATATGGCTACACCTTC
TRBD1	TRBJ1-1	few	TRBV10-3	CAISDSPGQGASEAFF	TGTGCCATCAGTGATTCCCCGGGGCAGGGGGCTTCTGAAGCTTTCTTT
NA	TRBJ2-1	NA	TRBV28	CASSLASITYNEQFF	TGTGCCAGCAGTTTAGCTAGCATAACCTACAATGAGCAGTTCTTC
NA	TRBJ2-7	NA	TRBV9	CASSTRDWNYEQYF	TGTGCCAGCAGCACCCGGGACTGGAACTACGAGCAGTACTTC
NA	TRBJ1-5	few	TRBV11-2	CASSSEGVNQPQHF	TGTGCCAGCAGCTCCGAAGGTGTGAATCAGCCCCAGCATTTT
TRBD1	TRBJ1-6	few	TRBV13	CASSNDRVPLHF	TGTGCCAGCAGCAACGACAGGGTACCCCTCCACTTT
NA	TRBJ1-6	NA	TRBV4-3	CASSPRGIGGSPLHF	TGCGCCAGCAGCCCGAGGGGCATTGGGGGTTCACCCCTCCACTTT
NA	TRBJ1-2	once	TRBV3-1	CASGPQVTSDGYTF	TGTGCCAGCGGTCCACAAGTAACGTCGGATGGCTACACCTTC
TRBD2	TRBJ2-1	NA	TRBV24-1	CATSDLPGTRVYEQFF	TGTGCCACCAGTGATTTACCCGGGACTAGGGTCTATGAGCAGTTCTTC
TRBD1	TRBJ2-5	NA	TRBV30	CAWSNSRDRVSETQYF	TGTGCCTGGAGTAACTCCCGGGACAGGGTTTCAGAGACCCAGTACTTC